The 11 T cell receptor beta chains listed next were all sequenced from one sample in a study of a mutant IDH1 vaccine in newly diagnosed glioma. Measured with immunoSEQ multiplex PCR; TCRdb has only the in-frame clones, and not every one. The profile covers more than 25,000 clones, with 88% appearing a single time and 2% to 3% taken by the ten largest. No antigens are known for them. Time point reported: week 23, last vaccination. One vaccine dose held 300 ug of mutant IDH1 20-mer peptide and came with topical imiquimod. Sequencing used PBMCs, obtained from a glioma patient whose treatment included an IDH1 peptide vaccine. Receptor source: a man aged 35 to 55 with glioma.

The chain is built from TRBV18 and TRBJ1-4; D remains unclear. The CDR3 sequence is 15 residues long. Trimming shortened V by 5 bases and J by 6 bases, and 16 bases separated the two germline ends. Germline V CDR1 and CDR2: KGHSH, LQKENI. The CDR3 DNA follows: TGTGCCAGCTCAGAAACCTACACTAGCCATGAAAAACTGTTTTTT. Encoded protein: CASSETYTSHEKLFF.

This clone came up once. The rearrangement joins TRBV19 to TRBJ2-6; D is uncertain. The CDR3 consists of 13 residues. Trimming stripped 3 bases from V and 2 bases from J, with 2 bases between. Germline CDR1 is LNHDA and CDR2 is SQIVND (reference sequence). As DNA, the CDR3 is TGTGCCAGTAGTATTACTGGGGCCAACGTCCTGACTTTC. Translated, it gives CASSITGANVLTF.

The rearrangement uses TRBV4-1 and TRBJ1-3; D is ambiguous. CDR3 length equals 18 residues. V lost 0 bases and J 0 bases, leaving 15 bases between the germline ends. CDR1 and CDR2 (germline): MGHRA, YSYEKL. Here the CDR3 DNA reads TGCGCCAGCAGCCAAGAAATGATAGGGCCCAACTCTGGAAACACCATATATTTT. Its protein is CASSQEMIGPNSGNTIYF.

The chain combines TRBV5-8 with TRBJ2-3; D gene ambiguous. Germline lookup yields CDR1 SGHTS and CDR2 YDEGEE. Trimming removed 0 bases from V and 7 bases from J, with 3 bases in between. The CDR3 totals 11 residues. CDR3 DNA: TGTGCCAGCAGCTTGGGTAATACGCAGTATTTT. It encodes CASSLGNTQYF.

This clone showed up just a few times. The V gene is TRBV6-1, the J gene TRBJ2-6, with D possibly matching TRBD1 (6 bases). The germline V gene has CDR1 MNHNS and CDR2 SASEGT. The length of the CDR3 is 15 residues. Trimming cost V 3 bases and J 0 bases, with 6 bases left between them. CDR3 loop: CASSEDSSGANVLTF. CDR3 nucleotide sequence: TGTGCCAGCAGTGAGGACAGCTCTGGGGCCAACGTCCTGACTTTC.

The chain carries TRBV27 and TRBJ2-3, with unresolved D. Germline CDR1 and CDR2: MNHEY and SMNVEV (reference sequence). The CDR3 has 14 residues. The chain's CDR3 is CKTSDGRSTDTQYF. In DNA form, the CDR3 reads TGTAAAACCTCGGACGGAAGGAGCACAGATACGCAGTATTTT.

V usage is TRBV7-2 and J usage is TRBJ2-2, with 8 nucleotides matching TRBD1. The CDR3 sequence is 14 residues long. V shed 4 bases, J shed 7 bases, and the junction held 5 bases outside the gene matches. Germline V gene lookup returns CDR1 SGHTA and CDR2 FQGNSA. Here the CDR3 reads CASSSTGVNGELFF. The CDR3 region has the DNA TGTGCCAGCAGCTCGACAGGGGTTAACGGGGAGCTGTTTTTT. Full variable domain (missing parts from reference TRBV7-2 and TRBJ2-2): GAGVSQSPSNKVTEKGKDVELRCDPISGHTALYWYRQSLGQGLEFLIYFQGNSAPDKSGLPSDRFSAERTGGSVSTLTIQRTQQEDSAVYLCASSSTGVNGELFFGEGSRLTVL.

J is TRBJ2-7 and V is TRBV7-2; 7 bases line up with TRBD2. In germline, CDR1 is SGHTA, CDR2 FQGNSA. The CDR3 consists of 16 residues. The V and J ends lost 1 base and 0 bases, in that order; junction bases with no gene match: 6. CDR3 sequence (DNA): TGTGCCAGCAGCTTAGATAGCGGGTTGAGCTCCTACGAGCAGTACTTC. Translation gives CASSLDSGLSSYEQYF. Full variable domain (rest looked up from reference TRBV7-2 and TRBJ2-7): GAGVSQSPSNKVTEKGKDVELRCDPISGHTALYWYRQSLGQGLEFLIYFQGNSAPDKSGLPSDRFSAERTGGSVSTLTIQRTQQEDSAVYLCASSLDSGLSSYEQYFGPGTRLTVT.

This chain uses TRBV18 with TRBJ1-1, with TRBD1 matching 7 bases. CDR3 size: 14 residues. V shed 1 base and J 3 bases; nucleotides not matched to a gene: 2. Germline lookup yields CDR1 KGHSH and CDR2 LQKENI. The CDR3, as DNA: TGTGCCAGCTCACCACTGGGGACAGACACTGAAGCTTTCTTT. It codes for CASSPLGTDTEAFF.

The chain employs TRBV7-2 and TRBJ1-4; D gene ambiguous. This CDR3 spans 13 amino acids. V was pared by 0 bases and J by 8 bases, with 7 bases between. The V gene's germline CDR1 is SGHTA and CDR2 FQGNSA. CDR3 DNA: TGTGCCAGCAGCTTAGCCGGATTAGAAAAACTGTTTTTT. It encodes CASSLAGLEKLFF.

The J gene is TRBJ2-7, the V gene TRBV11-2, with D maybe TRBD1 (5 bases). Germline V gene lookup returns CDR1 SGHAT and CDR2 FQNNGV. Trimming took off 0 bases at V and 4 bases at J, with 10 bases between the two ends. The CDR3 sequence is 14 residues long. CDR3 region: CASSLDRVGYEQYV. In DNA, the CDR3 is TGTGCCAGCAGCTTAGACAGGGTAGGGTACGAGCAGTACGTC.